These T cell receptor beta chains were read from a single sample in a study of identical twins. MiXCR was run by TCRdb on the 5' RACE reads, yielding one entry per CDR3 protein. Seen here are nearly 900,000 distinct CDR3 sequences, 10% to 15% observed once, and the top ten hold about 1.5%. These data are also associated with another study on yellow fever vaccine responses in identical twins.

Sequencing input: PBMCs. The receptors derive from a woman between 18 and 29 years old in good health. CDR3s include the opening cysteine and the closing phenylalanine or tryptophan. Fields, in order: J gene, clone size, D gene, V gene, CDR3 DNA, CDR3 protein. D genes are given only for firm matches. Clone size is not always given. Where it is, it says once, few, many or a class for expanded clones.

TRBJ2-7 many . TRBV5-1 TGCGCCAGCAGCTTGGCCTTTCGGGGCTACGAGCAGTACTTC CASSLAFRGYEQYF
TRBJ1-2 . TRBD1 TRBV7-9 TGTGCCAGCAGCTCTAGCGGACAGGCTGGGGGCTACACCTTC CASSSSGQAGGYTF
TRBJ2-1 . . TRBV20-1 TGCAGTGCTAGAGCTTGGCCGGGGTTCGGCAATGAGCAGTTCTTC CSARAWPGFGNEQFF
TRBJ2-5 . . TRBV24-1 TGTGCCACCAGTGATTGGGCCAGCGGCAGCCAAGAGACCCAGTACTTC CATSDWASGSQETQYF
TRBJ1-2 . . TRBV6-5 TGTGCCAGCAGTTGGAGCCACAGGGAGGTGAATGGCTACACCTTC CASSWSHREVNGYTF
TRBJ1-1 few . TRBV28 TGTGCCAGTCACACCGCAGCTCGGGGGGAAGCTTTCTTT CASHTAARGEAFF
TRBJ2-5 many TRBD2 TRBV28 TGTGCCAGCAGTTTGGGGACTAGCGGGACCCAGTACTTC CASSLGTSGTQYF
TRBJ1-6 few . TRBV15 TGTGCCACCAGCCCTAGACAGGCCCGGAGCTCCTATAATTCACCCCTCCACTTT CATSPRQARSSYNSPLHF
TRBJ2-3 . . TRBV20-1 TGCAGTGCTCCGAGCGCCTACCCCGGAGATACGCAGTATTTT CSAPSAYPGDTQYF
TRBJ1-2 few . TRBV2 TGTGCCAGCAGTGAGGAGCGGTATGGCTACACCTTC CASSEERYGYTF
TRBJ1-2 few . TRBV12-3/TRBV12-4 TGTGCCAGCAGAGGGGGGGCTGAGGGCTACACCTTC CASRGGAEGYTF
TRBJ2-5 many . TRBV7-7 TGTGCCAGCAGCAGCAGGGGGGTCCAAGAGACCCAGTACTTC CASSSRGVQETQYF
TRBJ2-5 . . TRBV28 TGTGCCAGCAGCCCGAGGATTGGACACGGAAAAGGGACCCAGTACTTC CASSPRIGHGKGTQYF
TRBJ2-7 . . TRBV20-1 TGCAGTGCTAGTAGACAGGCGGACCTCTACGAGCAGTACTTC CSASRQADLYEQYF
TRBJ2-3 . . TRBV6-5 TGTGCCAGCAGTTACGTACAGACGTCCTTCACCACTAGCACAGATACGCAGTATTTT CASSYVQTSFTTSTDTQYF
TRBJ2-2 . TRBD1 TRBV9 TGTGCCAGCAGCTTCGGGACAGGACCGAACACCGGGGAGCTGTTTTTT CASSFGTGPNTGELFF
TRBJ2-5 . . TRBV2 TGTGCCAGCAGTGAAGAGCGACTAAAGGAGACCCAGTACTTC CASSEERLKETQYF
TRBJ1-4 . . TRBV4-1 TGCGCCAGCAGCCCGGTAGGGGCAACTAATGAAAAACTGTTTTTT CASSPVGATNEKLFF
TRBJ2-7 few TRBD1 TRBV27 TGTGCCAGTGGGGGACAGACGGTTTACGAGCAGTACTTC CASGGQTVYEQYF
TRBJ2-1 . TRBD2 TRBV18 TGTGCCAGCTCACCACCTAGCGGGCTAGGCTACAATGAGCAGTTCTTC CASSPPSGLGYNEQFF
TRBJ2-2 few . TRBV24-1 TGTGCCACCAGTGACACCGGTAATGGACTATCTGCTGGGGAGCTGTTTTTT CATSDTGNGLSAGELFF
TRBJ2-7 few TRBD1 TRBV12-3/TRBV12-4 TGTGCCAGCACCCCGGGACAGGCGAACTACGAGCAGTACTTC CASTPGQANYEQYF
TRBJ2-6 . . TRBV28 TGTGCCAGCAAGTCTGGGGCCAACGTCCTGACTTTC CASKSGANVLTF
TRBJ2-3 . . TRBV7-9 TGTGCCAGCAATCAACTAGCATCAGATACGCAGTATTTT CASNQLASDTQYF
TRBJ1-4 few . TRBV28 TGTGCCAGCAGCTCTATTGACAGGAGCGCAAATGAAAAACTGTTTTTT CASSSIDRSANEKLFF
TRBJ1-5 many . TRBV7-9 TGTGCCAGCAGCTTAGACGCGGCTCAGCCCCAGCATTTT CASSLDAAQPQHF
TRBJ2-1 . . TRBV11-3 TGTGCCAGCAGCTTAGACTTAAGGCTGGGGCCTTACAATGAGCAGTTCTTC CASSLDLRLGPYNEQFF
TRBJ2-3 . TRBD2 TRBV11-1 TGTGCCAGCAGCTTATCCCGCCAGACTAGCGGGAAGACAGATACGCAGTATTTT CASSLSRQTSGKTDTQYF
TRBJ2-5 . TRBD2 TRBV20-1 TGCAGTTTAGCGGGGGGGGGGCAAGAGACCCAGTACTTC CSLAGGGQETQYF
TRBJ2-3 few TRBD2 TRBV20-1 TGCAGTGCTAGAGACTGGGGACTAGCGGGAGGGAGAGGAGATACGCAGTATTTT CSARDWGLAGGRGDTQYF
TRBJ2-1 . TRBD2 TRBV11-1 TGTGCCAGCAGCTTAGGGCGGCTAGCGGGAGGGCCTTCCCCCTCGAGCTACAATGAGCAGTTCTTC CASSLGRLAGGPSPSSYNEQFF
TRBJ2-1 few . TRBV20-1 TGCAGTGCCAAGCACAATGAGCAGTTCTTC CSAKHNEQFF
TRBJ2-1 . TRBD2 TRBV4-1 TGCGCCAGCAGCCAAGGGAGCGGGACTGAGCAGTTCTTC CASSQGSGTEQFF
TRBJ2-1 few TRBD1 TRBV28 TGTGCCAGCAGCCCCCTCCGGGACAGTTACAATGAGCAGTTCTTC CASSPLRDSYNEQFF
TRBJ2-1 . . TRBV5-1 TGCGCCAGCAGCTTGGCGACGGGATGGCAGGAACAGTTCTTC CASSLATGWQEQFF
TRBJ2-6 few . TRBV5-8 TGTGCCAGCAGCTTGCGGCGGGGTACCGGGGCCAACGTCCTGACTTTC CASSLRRGTGANVLTF
TRBJ2-2 few . TRBV12-3/TRBV12-4 TGTGCCAGCTCCGGCGCATACACCGGGGAGCTGTTTTTT CASSGAYTGELFF
TRBJ1-2 few . TRBV10-3 TGTGCCATCAGTGAGTCGATCGCAGGAATATATGGCTACACCTTC CAISESIAGIYGYTF
TRBJ2-1 few . TRBV29-1 TGCAGCGTCACGGGCTCAGAAAGCTACAATGAGCAGTTCTTC CSVTGSESYNEQFF
TRBJ1-1 few TRBD1 TRBV20-1 TGCAGTGCTAAGGGGACAGGGTTTCGCACTGAAGCTTTCTTT CSAKGTGFRTEAFF
TRBJ1-2 . . TRBV4-1 TGCGCCAGCAGCCAAGATAGGGCAGGGTTAAATGGCTACACCTTC CASSQDRAGLNGYTF